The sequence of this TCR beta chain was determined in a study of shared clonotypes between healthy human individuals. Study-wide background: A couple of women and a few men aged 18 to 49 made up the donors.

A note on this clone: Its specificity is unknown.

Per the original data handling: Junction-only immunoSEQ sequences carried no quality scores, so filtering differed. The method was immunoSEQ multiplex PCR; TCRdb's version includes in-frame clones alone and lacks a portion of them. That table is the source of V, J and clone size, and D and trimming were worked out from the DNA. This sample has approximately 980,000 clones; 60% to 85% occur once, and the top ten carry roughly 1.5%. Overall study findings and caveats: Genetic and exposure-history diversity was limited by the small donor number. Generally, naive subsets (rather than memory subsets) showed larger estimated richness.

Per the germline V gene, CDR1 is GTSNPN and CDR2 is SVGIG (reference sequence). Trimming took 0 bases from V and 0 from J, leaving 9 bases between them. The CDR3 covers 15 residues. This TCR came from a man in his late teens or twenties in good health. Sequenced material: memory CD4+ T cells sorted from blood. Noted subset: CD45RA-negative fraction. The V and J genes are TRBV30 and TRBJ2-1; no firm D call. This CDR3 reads CAWSVKLRSYNEQFF. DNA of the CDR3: TGTGCCTGGAGTGTAAAGCTACGCTCCTACAATGAGCAGTTCTTC.